The 10 T cell receptor beta chains reported below all come from one sample, sequenced in a study of cytotoxic CD8 clonotypes in ibrutinib-treated CLL. Method: immunoSEQ multiplex PCR; TCRdb's copy keeps in-frame clones and lacks some. Of about 180,000 clones in the sample, under 90% are singletons; the top ten hold about 4.9%. The input for sequencing was PBMCs, taken after 24 months of ibrutinib treatment. The receptors derive from a human donor with chronic lymphocytic leukemia.

J is TRBJ2-5 and V is TRBV6-5, with D possibly matching TRBD2 (6 bases). Germline loops: CDR1 MNHEY, CDR2 SVGAGI. V was shortened by 8 bases and J by 0 bases, with 16 bases between the two germline ends. The CDR3 is 15 amino acids. The CDR3, as DNA: TGTGCCAGCGGGGAGGCGGGCGGGTACCAAGAGACCCAGTACTTC. The encoded protein is CASGEAGGYQETQYF.

The gene calls are TRBV7-2 and TRBJ1-3, with TRBD1 as a possible D gene (5 bases). The germline CDR1 and CDR2 sequences are SGHTA and FQGNSA. V lost 1 base to trimming and J lost 4 bases, with 8 bases between them. The length of the CDR3 is 14 residues. CDR3 sequence: CASSLGGTGNTIYF. The CDR3 nucleotides read TGTGCCAGCAGCTTAGGGGGGACCGGAAACACCATATATTTT. Looking up the rest from reference TRBV7-2 and TRBJ1-3 gives the full variable domain: GAGVSQSPSNKVTEKGKDVELRCDPISGHTALYWYRQSLGQGLEFLIYFQGNSAPDKSGLPSDRFSAERTGGSVSTLTIQRTQQEDSAVYLCASSLGGTGNTIYFGEGSWLTVV.

The chain carries TRBV28 and TRBJ1-5, with D perhaps TRBD1 (5 bases). Germline V gene data show CDR1 as MDHEN and CDR2 as SYDVKM. This CDR3 is 13 amino acids long. V lost 5 bases to trimming and J lost 4 bases, with 9 bases between them. The CDR3 region is CASSTGVNQPQHF. CDR3 DNA sequence: TGTGCCAGCAGTACGGGGGTAAATCAGCCCCAGCATTTT.

This clone is a singleton in its sample. J is TRBJ2-1 and V is TRBV5-1, with D maybe TRBD2 (5 bases). CDR3 size: 14 residues. Germline CDR1 SGHRS, CDR2 YFSETQ. V lost 0 bases and J lost 5, with 9 bases in between. In DNA, the CDR3 is TGCGCCAGCAGCTTGGGAGGGTGGAACAATGAGCAGTTCTTC. Its translation: CASSLGGWNNEQFF.

The CDR3 reads CASSPERLAGTDTQYF. CDR3 sequence (DNA): TGTGCCAGTAGTCCAGAAAGACTAGCCGGAACAGATACGCAGTATTTT. The chain is built from TRBV19 and TRBJ2-3; 7 bases map to TRBD2. The germline V gene encodes CDR1 LNHDA and CDR2 SQIVND (reference sequence). Trimming cost V 5 bases and J 3 bases; bases outside gene matches: 11. CDR3 size: 16 residues.

V usage is TRBV7-8 and J usage is TRBJ2-5; 9 bases line up with TRBD2. The length of the CDR3 is 17 residues. CDR1 and CDR2 from the germline V gene are SGHVS and FQNEAQ. V lost 2 bases and J lost 1; bases outside the gene matches: 8. In DNA form, the CDR3 reads TGTGCCAGCAGCTTAAGACATAAAGCGGGGGGCCAAGAGACCCAGTACTTC. Translation: CASSLRHKAGGQETQYF.

This chain uses TRBV9 with TRBJ2-3, with 10 bases fitting TRBD2. Losses at the gene ends were 0 bases for V and 4 bases for J; bases not matched to a gene: 5. The CDR3 is 16 amino acids. Germline assignment: CDR1 SGDLS and CDR2 YYNGEE. The CDR3 bases are TGTGCCAGCAGCGTAGCAGCGGGAGGGCCCTCAGATACGCAGTATTTT. Protein sequence: CASSVAAGGPSDTQYF.

The chain joins TRBV11-1 to TRBJ1-1, with no clear D. The CDR3 totals 14 residues. V was cut by 2 bases and J by 1 base, with 8 bases left in between. Germline V gives CDR1 SGHAT, CDR2 FQDESV (reference sequence). The CDR3 DNA sequence: TGTGCCAGCAGCTTACAAATTGGGAACACTGAAGCTTTCTTT. The encoded protein is CASSLQIGNTEAFF.

The chain recombines TRBV7-2 with TRBJ1-2, with D unresolved. Germline assignment: CDR1 SGHTA and CDR2 FQGNSA. This CDR3 region has 13 residues. V lost 1 base, J lost 5 bases, and 8 bases lay in between. CDR3 sequence reads: CASSLDTGYGYTF. CDR3 DNA: TGTGCCAGCAGCTTAGACACGGGGTATGGCTACACCTTC.

The rearrangement uses TRBV5-1 and TRBJ2-7, with 10 bases aligning to TRBD2. CDR1 is SGHRS and CDR2 is YFSETQ in the germline V gene. V lost 1 base, J lost 1 base, and 2 bases stayed unmatched. The CDR3 runs to 15 residues. CDR3 protein: CASSLTSGVSYEQYF. CDR3 bases: TGCGCCAGCAGCTTGACTAGCGGGGTTTCCTACGAGCAGTACTTC.